This T cell receptor (beta chain) comes out of a study of blood T cell repertoires in COVID-19. Whole-study context: The United States, Italy and Spain were the sources of the acute and convalescent COVID-19 samples. Nucleic acid was either cDNA or gDNA, and it came from T cells, B-cell-depleted T cells, or PBMCs.

Per the study methods: Quantification of nucleated cells was approximated via reference gene primer amplification. This table comes from immunoSEQ multiplex PCR, and its TCRdb copy is limited to in-frame clones, with some not included. V, J and clone size are taken as reported in that table, and D and trimming were inferred from the DNA itself. The sample shows roughly 100,000 clones, 84% of them seen only once. This clone came up once. Germline-derived CDR1 and CDR2 are KGHDR and SFDVKD. This CDR3 has 17 amino acids. V lost 3 bases and J 0 bases, leaving 14 bases between the germline ends. The genes are TRBV24-1 and TRBJ2-1; possible D gene TRBD1, 7 bases. The sequencing input was peripheral blood. This clonotype was obtained from a human donor in a cohort sampled during active or convalescent COVID-19. The CDR3 spells CATSDASGGSSYNEQFF. For the CDR3, the DNA is TGTGCCACCAGTGATGCGTCAGGGGGGAGCTCCTACAATGAGCAGTTCTTC.